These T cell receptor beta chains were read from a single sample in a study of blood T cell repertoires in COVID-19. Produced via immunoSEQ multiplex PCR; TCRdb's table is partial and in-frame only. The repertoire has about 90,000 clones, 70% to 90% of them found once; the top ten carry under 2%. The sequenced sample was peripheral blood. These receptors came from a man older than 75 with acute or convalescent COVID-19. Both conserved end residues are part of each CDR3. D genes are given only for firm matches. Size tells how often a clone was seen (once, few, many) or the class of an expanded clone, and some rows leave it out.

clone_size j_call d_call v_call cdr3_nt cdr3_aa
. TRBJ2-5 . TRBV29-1 TGCAGCGTTAAAGGGATGGGGGCAGAGACCCAGTACTTC CSVKGMGAETQYF
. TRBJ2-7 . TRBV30 TGTGCCTGGAGTGTAGGACTCTTGAGGGACGAGCAGTACTTC CAWSVGLLRDEQYF
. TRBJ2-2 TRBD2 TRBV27 TGTGCCAGCACTTATAGCGGGGGAGGGACCGGGGAGCTGTTTTTT CASTYSGGGTGELFF
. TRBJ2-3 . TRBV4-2 TGTGCCAGCAGCAGCTTAGCGGTCACAGATACGCAGTATTTT CASSSLAVTDTQYF
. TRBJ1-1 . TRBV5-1 TGCGCCAGTAGGGAGGGAAACACTGAAGCTTTCTTT CASREGNTEAFF
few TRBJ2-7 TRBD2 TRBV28 TGTGCCAGCAGGGTTACTAGCGGGAGGGCCTACGAGCAGTACTTC CASRVTSGRAYEQYF
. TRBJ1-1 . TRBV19 TGTGCCAGTAGTCTCCAGGGCGACACTGAAGCTTTCTTT CASSLQGDTEAFF
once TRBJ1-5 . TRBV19 TGTGCCAGTAGTATCAGTTTTAGCAATCAGCCCCAGCATTTT CASSISFSNQPQHF
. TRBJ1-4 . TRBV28 TGTGCCAGCAGTTTATTTCAGGCCTATGAAAAACTGTTTTTT CASSLFQAYEKLFF
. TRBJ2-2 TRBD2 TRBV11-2 TGTGCCAGCCATGTAGGATCTAGCGGTAACACCGGGGAGCTGTTTTTT CASHVGSSGNTGELFF
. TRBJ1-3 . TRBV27 TGTGCCAGCAGTTTATTCCGGGGAAACACCATATATTTT CASSLFRGNTIYF
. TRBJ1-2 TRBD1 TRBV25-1 TGTGCCAGCAGTGACCTTGGACAGGGGGCGACTGGCTACACCTTC CASSDLGQGATGYTF
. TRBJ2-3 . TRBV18 TGTGCCAGCTCACCTAGCTCGACGGCTAGCACAGATACGCAGTATTTT CASSPSSTASTDTQYF
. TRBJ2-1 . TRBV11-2 TGTGCCAGCAGCTTAGAAGGTCGGCGGAGCGGCGAGCAGTTCTTC CASSLEGRRSGEQFF
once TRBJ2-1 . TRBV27 TGTGCCAGCAGCCGTACCGGGACAACCCCAGCCTATGAGCAGTTCTTC CASSRTGTTPAYEQFF
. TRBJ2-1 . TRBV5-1 TGCGCCAGCAGCTTAGTACTTGGCAATGAGCAGTTCTTC CASSLVLGNEQFF
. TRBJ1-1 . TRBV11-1 TGTGCCAGCAGCTTAGCCGGGGAGGTCACTGAAGCTTTCTTT CASSLAGEVTEAFF
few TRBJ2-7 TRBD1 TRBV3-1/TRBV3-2 TGTGCCAGCAGCCAAAAGAAGTGGACAGGTCAATCCTACGAGCAGTACTTC CASSQKKWTGQSYEQYF
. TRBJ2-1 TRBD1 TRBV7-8 TGTGCCAGCAGCTTTGGGGGACAGGGGCAGTTCTTC CASSFGGQGQFF
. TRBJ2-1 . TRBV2 TGTGCCAGCTCAGCTAGATACAATGAGCAGTTCTTC CASSARYNEQFF
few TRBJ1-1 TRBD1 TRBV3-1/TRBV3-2 TGTGCCAGCAGCCTACAGGGGATGACTGAAGCTTTCTTT CASSLQGMTEAFF
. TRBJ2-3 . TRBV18 TGTGCCAGCTCACCTAACGGGGGAGCTGGCACAGATACGCAGTATTTT CASSPNGGAGTDTQYF
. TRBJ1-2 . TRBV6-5 TGTGCCAGCAGTTACCAGCTAGGCTATGGCTACACCTTC CASSYQLGYGYTF
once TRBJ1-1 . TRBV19 TGTGCCAGTAGTCCCCCGGCAGGGCCGAACACTGAAGCTTTCTTT CASSPPAGPNTEAFF
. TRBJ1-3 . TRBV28 TGTGCCAGCATCGAAGAGCGTCTCTCTGGAAACACCATATATTTT CASIEERLSGNTIYF
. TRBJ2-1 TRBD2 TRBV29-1 TGCAGCGTTGATTTTTTGGGACTAGCGGGAAACAATGAGCAGTTCTTC CSVDFLGLAGNNEQFF
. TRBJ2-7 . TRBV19 TGTGCCAGTAGTCCAGACGGGACCTACGAGCAGTACTTC CASSPDGTYEQYF
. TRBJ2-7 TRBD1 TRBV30 TGTGCCTGGAGTGCAGGACAGGGTTTCAACGAGCAGTACTTC CAWSAGQGFNEQYF
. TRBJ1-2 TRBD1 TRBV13 TGTGCCAGCAGCCTCCGACAGGGAGGAGCCTATGGCTACACCTTC CASSLRQGGAYGYTF
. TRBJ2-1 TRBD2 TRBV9 TGTGCCAGCAGCAGACGACTAGCGGGAGTAGAAAATGAGCAGTTCTTC CASSRRLAGVENEQFF
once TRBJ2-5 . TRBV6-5 TGTGCCAGCAGCACAGGCCTTGGAGGGGAGACCCAGTACTTC CASSTGLGGETQYF
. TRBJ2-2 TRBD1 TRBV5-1 TGCGCCAGCAGCTTGCAGGCAGGGGGCGACCGGGAGCTGTTTTTT CASSLQAGGDRELFF
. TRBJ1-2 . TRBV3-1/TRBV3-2 TGTGCCAGCAGCCAGGGACTGTATGGCTACACCTTC CASSQGLYGYTF
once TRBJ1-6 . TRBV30 TGTGCCTCCCACGTCGGTGGGGGGTCACCCCTCCACTTT CASHVGGGSPLHF
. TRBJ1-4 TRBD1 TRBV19 TGTGCCAGTAGTCCCGAGACAGGGGGTATGGCTAATGAAAAACTGTTTTTT CASSPETGGMANEKLFF
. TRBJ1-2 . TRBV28 TGTGCCAGCAGTACCCCCCGACAGGCCTATGGCTACACCTTC CASSTPRQAYGYTF
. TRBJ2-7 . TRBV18 TGTGCCAGCTCACCCGAACAGGGAAACGAGCAGTACTTC CASSPEQGNEQYF
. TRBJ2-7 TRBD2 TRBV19 TGTGCCAGTAGTAGGGGACTAGCACTTAAAGTATACGAGCAGTACTTC CASSRGLALKVYEQYF
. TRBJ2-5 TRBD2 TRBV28 TGTGCCAGTTTAATGGGAGGGAGCCCCCGGGAGACCCAGTACTTC CASLMGGSPRETQYF
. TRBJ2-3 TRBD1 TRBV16 TGTGCCAGCAGCCAATGGGGGACAGGTTCGGATACGCAGTATTTT CASSQWGTGSDTQYF
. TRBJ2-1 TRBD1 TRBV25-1 TGTGCCAGCAGTGCGTACGCGACAGGGGGCGATGAGCAGTTCTTC CASSAYATGGDEQFF
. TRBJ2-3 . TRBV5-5 TGTGCCAGCAGCTCCCTGGGAGCTAGCACAGATACGCAGTATTTT CASSSLGASTDTQYF
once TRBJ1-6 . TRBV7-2 TGTGCCAGCAGCTTAGATGGGGGAGGAAATTCACCCCTCCACTTT CASSLDGGGNSPLHF
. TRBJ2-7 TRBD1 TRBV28 TGTGCCAGCAGTTTACCGGGACAGTCCATCTACGAGCAGTACTTC CASSLPGQSIYEQYF
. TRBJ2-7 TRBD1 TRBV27 TGTGCCAGCAGTCCTAAACCAACAGGGGTCTACGAGCAGTACTTC CASSPKPTGVYEQYF
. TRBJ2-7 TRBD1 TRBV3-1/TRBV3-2 TGTGCCAGCAGCCGGACAGGGTTTGACGAGCAGTACTTC CASSRTGFDEQYF
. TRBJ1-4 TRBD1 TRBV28 TGTGCCAGCAGAACAGGGGGAACTAATGAAAAACTGTTTTTT CASRTGGTNEKLFF
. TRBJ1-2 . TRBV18 TGTGCCAGCTCCCCTGACAGTCCTAACTATGGCTACACCTTC CASSPDSPNYGYTF
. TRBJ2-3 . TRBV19 TGTGCCAGTAGTATAACCAGGGGAGGGTCTAGCCGACGGGGAGATACGCAGTATTTT CASSITRGGSSRRGDTQYF
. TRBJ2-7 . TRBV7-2 TGTGCCAGCAGCTTAGGGCGGAACTCCTACGAGCAGTACTTC CASSLGRNSYEQYF
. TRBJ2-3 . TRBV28 TGTGCCAGCAGTACCCCTCCGGGGGATACGCAGTATTTT CASSTPPGDTQYF
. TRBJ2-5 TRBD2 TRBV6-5 TGTGCCAGCAGATTAGCGGGAGGGGGTAAAGGGACCCAGTACTTC CASRLAGGGKGTQYF
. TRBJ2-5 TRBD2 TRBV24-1 TGTGCCACCAGTGACCCGGGGGGTAGAGGTCAAGAGACCCAGTACTTC CATSDPGGRGQETQYF
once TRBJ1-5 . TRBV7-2 TGTGCCAGCAGCTTAGGGACAGTCCCCAATCAGCCCCAGCATTTT CASSLGTVPNQPQHF
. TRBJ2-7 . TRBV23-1 TGCGCCAGCAGTCAAAATCAATTACCTACCTACGAGCAGTACTTC CASSQNQLPTYEQYF
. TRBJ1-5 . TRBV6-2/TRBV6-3 TGTGCCAGCAGCCCACCCCGTGACAGTAGCAATCAGCCCCAGCATTTT CASSPPRDSSNQPQHF